This T cell receptor (beta chain) emerged from a study of cytomegalovirus exposure and HLA in healthy donors. For the study at large: Early released data comprised 75 million to 100 million unique TCRs from HLA-typed donors. Whole-study results and caveats: Several of the most significant clusters appeared linked to common viral pathogens, based on a later analysis.

On this clone: The antigen remains unidentified.

The V gene's germline CDR1 is MGHRA and CDR2 YSYEKL. With V trimmed by 4 bases and J by 1 base, 7 bases remained unmatched. This CDR3 is 15 amino acids long. Healthy individuals who donated bone marrow served as the donors. Researchers ran the PCR with 60 Vbeta and 13 Jbeta primers. Some clones are missing from TCRdb's copy, which holds only in-frame ones; the method was immunoSEQ multiplex PCR. The sample consists of 150,000 to 200,000 clones, roughly 80% of them appearing once. The sample taken for sequencing was PBMCs. This TCR was sampled from a female donor in good health and CMV-seronegative. V is TRBV4-1 and J is TRBJ2-7; 7 nucleotides agree with TRBD1. The CDR3 nucleotides are TGCGCCAGCAGCCGGGACAGAGCACCTTCCTACGAGCAGTACTTC. Translating gives CASSRDRAPSYEQYF.